The 30 T cell receptor beta chains listed next were all sequenced from one sample in a study of CD8 T cells in Susac syndrome. RNA totalling about 0.45 to 1 ug underwent reverse transcription with random hexamers. TCRdb used MiXCR to reprocess the immunoSEQ multiplex PCR reads, holding one entry per CDR3 protein. This table holds under 200,000 distinct CDR3 sequences, just under 95% found once. The source material was CD4+ T cells from PBMCs. All receptors derive from a human donor in good health.

The count of this clonotype is one. The rearrangement uses TRBV3-1 and TRBJ2-1; the D gene is possibly TRBD2 (5 bases). From germline, CDR1 is LGHDT and CDR2 YNNKEL (reference sequence). The V end was cut by 2 bases, the J end by 3 bases, with 8 bases between. The CDR3 is 14 residues long. The DNA of the CDR3 is TGTGCCAGCAGCCAAACCGGGGTCTACAATGAGCAGTTCTTC. Amino acid sequence: CASSQTGVYNEQFF.

The V call is TRBV5-1, the J call TRBJ1-5; D might be TRBD1 (6 bases). CDR1 is SGHRS and CDR2 is YFSETQ in the germline V gene. This CDR3 spans 15 amino acids. V lost 3 bases and J 5 bases, leaving 15 bases between the germline ends. The CDR3 DNA follows: TGCGCCAGCAGCTACCGGGACAAGCGGCATCAGCCCCAGCATTTT. It encodes CASSYRDKRHQPQHF.

This clonotype appeared a single time. The V call is TRBV11-2, the J call TRBJ2-7; maybe TRBD1 (6 bases). The CDR3 has 14 amino acids. V lost 1 base and J 3 bases, leaving 10 bases between the germline ends. Germline V CDR1 and CDR2: SGHAT, FQNNGV. The CDR3 DNA is TGTGCCAGCAGCTTAGCGGGGACACGCTACGAGCAGTACTTC. It encodes CASSLAGTRYEQYF.

The CDR3 DNA sequence: TGTGCCAGCTCCCAAGTGGGGGGAGAGCAGTACTTC. This translates into CASSQVGGEQYF. The chain combines TRBV11-2 with TRBJ2-7, with a possible D match to TRBD2 (6 bases). Looked up from germline, CDR1 is SGHAT and CDR2 is FQNNGV. The V and J ends lost 8 bases and 7 bases respectively, with 15 bases between them. The CDR3 length is 12 residues.

This rearrangement joins TRBV30 to TRBJ1-2; the D gene is possibly TRBD1 (6 bases). Germline V lookup: CDR1 GTSNPN, CDR2 SVGIG (reference sequence). The CDR3 contains 13 residues. V was cut by 1 base and J by 4 bases, with 10 bases left in between. CDR3: CAWSGQVAYGYTF. CDR3 DNA sequence: TGTGCCTGGAGTGGACAGGTCGCCTATGGCTACACCTTC.

The chain has TRBV29-1 and TRBJ2-1; no definite D call. The CDR3 runs to 15 residues. The germline V and J ends were trimmed by 2 bases and 0 bases, with 11 bases remaining between them. Germline CDR1 reads SQVTM; CDR2 reads ANQGSEA. The CDR3 sequence is CSVEIPALSYNEQFF. The CDR3 region has the DNA TGCAGCGTTGAAATCCCGGCCCTCTCCTACAATGAGCAGTTCTTC.

The chain is built from TRBV10-3 and TRBJ2-1; TRBD2 might be the D (6 bases). This CDR3 has 14 amino acids. The germline gives CDR1 ENHRY, CDR2 SYGVKD. Trimming pared 4 bases from V and 10 bases from J, leaving 17 bases between. The CDR3 coding sequence is TGTGCCATCAGTGTCCCACATTCGGCGGGAGAGCAGTTCTTC. This translates into CAISVPHSAGEQFF.

The chain recombines TRBV30 with TRBJ2-5, with 10 bases matching TRBD2. The germline gives CDR1 GTSNPN, CDR2 SVGIG (reference sequence). The V and J ends lost 0 bases and 5 bases, in that order; junction bases with no gene match: 6. The CDR3 has 15 residues. This chain's CDR3 is CAWSVRLAGVETQYF. CDR3 coding DNA: TGTGCCTGGAGTGTAAGGCTAGCGGGGGTGGAGACCCAGTACTTC.

CDR3 nucleotide sequence: TGCGCCAGCAGCCAAGAATCGGGCCATGGGCTGAGGAACGAGCAGTACTTC. It translates to CASSQESGHGLRNEQYF. This chain uses TRBV4-3 with TRBJ2-7; unclear D gene. CDR1 and CDR2 (germline): LGHNA, YSLEER. This CDR3 is built from 17 residues. V lost 0 bases to trimming and J lost 5 bases, with 20 bases between them.

The chain carries TRBV7-9 and TRBJ1-2; D is undetermined. Germline-derived CDR1 and CDR2 are SEHNR and FQNEAQ (reference sequence). The CDR3 sequence is 13 residues long. V lost 5 bases and J 3 bases, leaving 10 bases between the germline ends. The CDR3 loop is CASSRLTDYGYTF. As DNA, the CDR3 is TGTGCCAGCAGCCGATTAACCGACTATGGCTACACCTTC.

The chain links TRBV4-2 to TRBJ1-2; no reliable D call. From germline, CDR1 is LGHNA and CDR2 YNFKEQ. V dropped 3 bases and J dropped 4 bases, with 15 bases sitting between them. The CDR3 has 15 amino acids. Here the CDR3 reads CASSQADGQTYGYTF. For the CDR3, the DNA is TGTGCCAGCAGCCAGGCGGACGGCCAGACCTATGGCTACACCTTC.

This clonotype was seen a single time. The gene calls are TRBV14 and TRBJ2-5, with D perhaps TRBD1 (5 bases). This CDR3 is built from 13 residues. Looked up from germline, CDR1 is SGHDN and CDR2 is FVKESK. V lost 4 bases to trimming and J lost 5 bases, with 11 bases between them. Written as DNA, the CDR3 is TGTGCCAGCAGCCGCCGACAGTTGGAGACCCAGTACTTC. It yields the protein CASSRRQLETQYF.

The chain uses TRBV6-5 and TRBJ2-1; D might be TRBD1 or TRBD2, each matching 6 bases. Trimming removed 6 bases from V and 5 bases from J, with 11 bases in between. Germline V gene data show CDR1 as MNHEY and CDR2 as SVGAGI. This CDR3 is 13 amino acids long. In DNA, the CDR3 is TGTGCCAGCAGAGAGGAGGGGGACAATGAGCAGTTCTTC. Translated, it gives CASREEGDNEQFF.

This rearrangement joins TRBV27 to TRBJ2-1, with TRBD2 matching over 8 bases. The CDR3 spans 16 residues. The V and J ends lost 6 bases and 10 bases, in that order; junction bases with no gene match: 17. The germline V gene has CDR1 MNHEY and CDR2 SMNVEV (reference sequence). In DNA form, the CDR3 reads TGTGCCAGCAGCAAGCAGAAAATCGGGGGGGCCCGAGAGCAGTTCTTC. It codes for CASSKQKIGGAREQFF.

CDR3 nucleotide sequence: TGTGCCAGCAGTGAATCTAGGCGGGCAGCGACAGGGGTCTACACCTTC. Its protein product is CASSESRRAATGVYTF. The chain combines TRBV25-1 with TRBJ1-2, with TRBD1 matching 8 bases. CDR3 length: 16 residues. Germline lookup yields CDR1 MGHDK and CDR2 SYGVNS. With V trimmed by 1 base and J by 10 bases, 14 bases remained unmatched.

V usage is TRBV3-1 and J usage is TRBJ2-5; no definite D call. CDR3 size: 12 residues. Germline CDR1 LGHDT, CDR2 YNNKEL (reference sequence). V was trimmed by 3 bases and J by 8 bases, leaving 10 bases between them. CDR3 loop: CASSQGLGTQYF. CDR3 bases: TGTGCCAGCAGCCAGGGATTAGGAACCCAGTACTTC.

The V call is TRBV20-1, the J call TRBJ1-5, with a weak D call TRBD1 (5 bases). V was shortened by 5 bases and J by 6 bases, with 11 bases between the two germline ends. There are 12 residues in the CDR3. Germline CDR1 is DFQATT and CDR2 is SNEGSKA (reference sequence). The CDR3 bases are TGCAGTGCTGTCAGGGAGGCTCAGCCCCAGCATTTT. Its translation is CSAVREAQPQHF.

The genes are TRBV14 and TRBJ2-1; TRBD1 is a possible D gene (5 bases). CDR1 SGHDN and CDR2 FVKESK come from the germline V gene. CDR3 length: 13 residues. V lost 3 bases and J lost 12, with 15 bases in between. This CDR3 is CASSQATGSGQFF. The CDR3 bases are TGTGCCAGCAGCCAGGCTACAGGCTCGGGGCAGTTCTTC.

The V call is TRBV12-3 or TRBV12-4, the J call TRBJ2-1; TRBD2 aligns across 8 bases. This CDR3 is built from 14 residues. V trimming: 6 bases; J trimming: 5 bases; junction bases outside the gene matches: 6. The CDR3 is CASSGTSEDNEQFF. The CDR3 nucleotides are TGTGCCAGCAGCGGGACTAGTGAGGACAATGAGCAGTTCTTC.

This chain uses TRBV11-2 with TRBJ2-2, with D perhaps matching TRBD1 (6 bases). Trimming cost V 5 bases and J 3 bases, with 7 bases left between them. The CDR3 contains 13 residues. Germline lookup yields CDR1 SGHAT and CDR2 FQNNGV. The CDR3 loop is CASSGGYTGELFF. CDR3 bases: TGTGCCAGCAGCGGGGGCTACACCGGGGAGCTGTTTTTT.

This rearrangement joins TRBV27 to TRBJ2-7; D is undetermined. V was trimmed by 5 bases and J by 2 bases, leaving 19 bases between them. From germline, CDR1 is MNHEY and CDR2 SMNVEV (reference sequence). The CDR3 has 16 residues. In DNA form, the CDR3 reads TGTGCCAGCAGTGCCTCGGTTGGCAGGAAGACCTACGAGCAGTACTTC. Protein sequence: CASSASVGRKTYEQYF.

The CDR3 protein is CSASPPRGQETQYF. The CDR3 DNA sequence: TGCAGTGCTTCTCCTCCAAGGGGGCAAGAGACCCAGTACTTC. The V gene is TRBV20-1, the J gene TRBJ2-5, with a possible D match to TRBD1 (6 bases). CDR1 DFQATT and CDR2 SNEGSKA come from the germline V gene (reference sequence). This CDR3 spans 14 amino acids. V lost 5 bases and J lost 2, with 15 bases in between.

The chain carries TRBV12-3 or TRBV12-4 and TRBJ1-5, with D uncertain. Trimming shortened V by 6 bases and J by 1 base, and 13 bases separated the two germline ends. The CDR3 length is 15 residues. The CDR3: CASSPGVASNQPQHF. The CDR3 DNA reads as TGTGCCAGCAGCCCTGGTGTAGCGAGCAATCAGCCCCAGCATTTT.

The V call is TRBV7-2, the J call TRBJ1-2; D gene uncertain. CDR1 is SGHTA, CDR2 FQGNSA, per germline. The CDR3 is made up of 13 amino acids. V was pared by 6 bases and J by 6 bases, with 14 bases between. DNA of the CDR3: TGTGCCAGCAGGTGGACGGGAACCGATGGCTACACCTTC. Encoded protein: CASRWTGTDGYTF.

V and J are TRBV25-1 and TRBJ1-2; 9 bases line up with TRBD1. J gave up 7 bases and V 2 bases, and 11 bases lay outside the gene matches. The CDR3 has 16 amino acids. The germline V gene has CDR1 MGHDK and CDR2 SYGVNS. The DNA for the CDR3 is TGTGCCAGCAGTGAAGTTTGGGGACAGGGTGAGAGTGGCTACACCTTC. It codes for CASSEVWGQGESGYTF.

The chain joins TRBV30 to TRBJ2-3; no firm D call. The CDR3 has 11 residues. Trimming cost V 5 bases and J 9 bases, with 12 bases left between them. CDR1 and CDR2 (germline): GTSNPN, SVGIG (reference sequence). The CDR3 reads CAWRLSVTQYF. In DNA form, the CDR3 reads TGTGCCTGGCGATTATCCGTCACGCAGTATTTT.

This CDR3 reads CASSEDRNTGELFF. The DNA for the CDR3 is TGCGCCAGCAGCGAGGACAGGAACACCGGGGAGCTGTTTTTT. This chain uses TRBV5-1 with TRBJ2-2; possibly TRBD1 for D (6 bases). V was pared by 4 bases and J by 1 base, with 8 bases between. The CDR3 spans 14 residues. Germline lookup yields CDR1 SGHRS and CDR2 YFSETQ.

The rearrangement links TRBV27 to TRBJ2-1, with TRBD2 identical over 11 bases. Germline lookup yields CDR1 MNHEY and CDR2 SMNVEV (reference sequence). After removal of 5 bases from V and 6 bases from J, the junction contained 12 bases not matched to a gene. This CDR3 is built from 17 residues. CDR3 in DNA: TGTGCCAGCAGTCCACGAACCCCTGGACTAGCGGGCAATGAGCAGTTCTTC. Translated: CASSPRTPGLAGNEQFF.

The chain links TRBV19 to TRBJ2-5, with D unresolved. The CDR3 runs to 13 residues. V was cut by 8 bases and J by 5 bases, with 15 bases left in between. Germline-derived CDR1 and CDR2 are LNHDA and SQIVND (reference sequence). For the CDR3, the DNA is TGTGCCAGTCGCCAGACGGTAGGGGAGACCCAGTACTTC. Its translation is CASRQTVGETQYF. Based on the CDR3 plus reference TRBV19 and TRBJ2-5, the full variable domain is DGGITQSPKYLFRKEGQNVTLSCEQNLNHDAMYWYRQDPGQGLRLIYYSQIVNDFQKGDIAEGYSVSREKKESFPLTVTSAQKNPTAFYLCASRQTVGETQYFGPGTRLLVL.

J is TRBJ2-1 and V is TRBV20-1, with TRBD2 identical over 8 bases. Germline V lookup: CDR1 DFQATT, CDR2 SNEGSKA (reference sequence). The V and J ends lost 2 bases and 3 bases, in that order; junction bases with no gene match: 9. This CDR3 has 16 amino acids. CDR3 bases: TGCAGTGCTAGACAATCCGCCGGGGGGGGCTACAATGAGCAGTTCTTC. It translates to CSARQSAGGGYNEQFF.